The 23 T cell receptor beta chains presented below share a single source sample, sequenced in a study of blood T cell repertoires in COVID-19. TCRdb's copy holds only in-frame clones and misses some; the assay was immunoSEQ multiplex PCR. Among 150,000 to 200,000 clones listed, approximately 87% were seen once. Sequences were obtained from PBMCs or T cells enriched from blood (not recorded which). Source of these receptors: a woman aged 50 to 60 who had recovered from COVID-19.

As regards this clone: Germline is not matched at one junction end, which may reflect a read error. The chain is built from TRBV10-2 and TRBJ2-1; TRBD2 matches at 10 bases. The length of the CDR3 is 19 residues. Per germline, CDR1 WSHSY and CDR2 SAAADI. The CDR3 DNA sequence: TGCGCCAGCAGTGAATGGGAGGGGCCAGGGAGCGGGGGGGCCGGTGATACGATCTTC. As protein: CASSEWEGPGSGGAGDTIF.

This clone was seen a single time. J is TRBJ1-5 and V is TRBV27; 10 bases align to TRBD1. Germline-derived CDR1 and CDR2 are MNHEY and SMNVEV (reference sequence). Unmatched junction bases numbered 8, after V lost 3 bases and J lost 9 bases. This CDR3 comprises 15 residues. The CDR3 bases are TGTGCCAGCAGTTTGGGGACAGGGGCCTTTACGCCCCAGCATTTT. This translates into CASSLGTGAFTPQHF.

V is TRBV4-3 and J is TRBJ2-7; D is possibly TRBD2 (5 bases). Trimming shortened V by 0 bases and J by 3 bases, and 9 bases separated the two germline ends. Germline CDR1 and CDR2: LGHNA and YSLEER. This CDR3 has 14 amino acids. The CDR3: CASSQDRGGYEQYF. CDR3 DNA: TGCGCCAGCAGCCAAGACCGGGGTGGCTACGAGCAGTACTTC.

The rearrangement links TRBV7-8 to TRBJ2-7; 11 nucleotides align to TRBD2. CDR3 length: 15 amino acids. The germline V gene has CDR1 SGHVS and CDR2 FQNEAQ. V was clipped by 1 base and J by 6 bases; unmatched bases: 5. CDR3 nucleotide sequence: TGTGCCAGCAGCTTAGGGGGGACTAGCGGAAGCGAGCAGTACTTC. It specifies CASSLGGTSGSEQYF.

The chain links TRBV5-4 to TRBJ2-7, with D tentatively TRBD2 (5 bases). Trimming removed 0 bases at V and 2 bases at J, with 9 bases between. CDR1 and CDR2 from the germline V gene are SGHNT and YYREEE (reference sequence). This CDR3 is built from 14 residues. CDR3 in DNA: TGTGCCAGCAGCTTGGGAGGGATCGCCTACGAGCAGTACTTC. This sequence encodes CASSLGGIAYEQYF.

The count of this clone is one. This chain connects TRBV11-2 to TRBJ2-5; D is ambiguous. Germline-derived CDR1 and CDR2 are SGHAT and FQNNGV. Trimming cost V 7 bases and J 0 bases, with 21 bases left between them. The CDR3 contains 17 residues. The CDR3 bases are TGTGCCAGCACCCCTTTCTCAGGTTCCCTGTACCAAGAGACCCAGTACTTC. It encodes CASTPFSGSLYQETQYF.

This rearrangement joins TRBV6-5 to TRBJ2-7; TRBD1 matches at 7 bases. This CDR3 region has 13 residues. The germline CDR1 and CDR2 sequences are MNHEY and SVGAGI. Trimming removed 2 bases from V and 2 bases from J; junction bases left unmatched: 0. The CDR3 DNA sequence: TGTGCCAGCAGTTACACAGGGGCCTACGAGCAGTACTTC. Translation gives CASSYTGAYEQYF.

The chain couples TRBV11-3 to TRBJ1-1, with TRBD1 matching 9 bases. CDR1 is SGHNT, CDR2 YENEEA, per germline. Germline trimming cut 5 bases from V and 5 bases from J; bases unmatched to any gene: 9. The CDR3 loop spans 15 amino acids. The CDR3 loop is CASSPPTGQGTEAFF. The DNA of the CDR3 is TGTGCCAGCAGCCCCCCCACAGGACAGGGGACTGAAGCTTTCTTT.

The chain is built from TRBV7-9 and TRBJ2-7, with 7 bases matching TRBD1. The germline V gene encodes CDR1 SEHNR and CDR2 FQNEAQ (reference sequence). The trim removed 3 bases at V and 5 bases at J, leaving 13 bases unmatched. CDR3 length equals 16 residues. The CDR3 nucleotides read TGTGCCAGCAGCTTGTTTAGGGGGCAAGTTGAGCACGAGCAGTACTTC. Encoded protein: CASSLFRGQVEHEQYF.

The V and J genes are TRBV7-8 and TRBJ1-4; TRBD1 might be the D (5 bases). V lost 1 base and J lost 2, with 8 bases in between. This CDR3 region has 15 residues. Per germline, CDR1 SGHVS and CDR2 FQNEAQ. The CDR3 region is CASSLVYRTNEKLFF. Written as DNA, the CDR3 is TGTGCCAGCAGCTTAGTCTACAGGACTAATGAAAAACTGTTTTTT.

The chain combines TRBV6-2 or TRBV6-3 with TRBJ2-3; 10 bases are shared with TRBD1. The V gene's germline CDR1 is MNHEY and CDR2 SVGEGT. V lost 0 bases to trimming and J lost 4 bases; unmatched junction nucleotides: 4. The CDR3 length is 16 residues. For the CDR3, the DNA is TGTGCCAGCAGTTACTCCGGGACAGGGGTGGCAGATACGCAGTATTTT. This codes for CASSYSGTGVADTQYF.

This rearrangement joins TRBV5-1 to TRBJ2-6; possibly TRBD1 for D (6 bases). Germline loops: CDR1 SGHRS, CDR2 YFSETQ. The CDR3 has 17 residues. Trimming took off 3 bases at V and 1 base at J, with 14 bases between the two ends. CDR3 in DNA: TGCGCCAGCAGCTATTATCAAACAGGGTCTGGGGCCAACGTCCTGACTTTC. This sequence encodes CASSYYQTGSGANVLTF.

The chain employs TRBV4-3 and TRBJ1-6; D is uncertain. The CDR3 runs 14 residues. Germline V gene data show CDR1 as LGHNA and CDR2 as YSLEER. V lost 0 bases and J 7 bases, leaving 7 bases between the germline ends. CDR3 amino acids: CASSQETENSPLHF. The CDR3 DNA sequence: TGCGCCAGCAGCCAAGAAACAGAGAATTCACCCCTCCACTTT.

The V call is TRBV4-3, the J call TRBJ2-3, with 12 bases identical to TRBD2. Germline lookup yields CDR1 LGHNA and CDR2 YSLEER. This CDR3 is built from 16 residues. V gave up 4 bases and J gave up 5 bases; unmatched junction bases: 7. The CDR3, as DNA: TGCGCCAGCAGCCTAGGACTAGCGGGAAGGATAGATACGCAGTATTTT. It is translated as CASSLGLAGRIDTQYF.

The sample holds one count of this clone. This rearrangement joins TRBV19 to TRBJ2-2, with 12 bases identical to TRBD2. From germline, CDR1 is LNHDA and CDR2 SQIVND (reference sequence). This CDR3 spans 19 amino acids. With V trimmed by 6 bases and J by 4 bases, 15 bases remained unmatched. CDR3 loop: CASSILAGGLWGSTGELFF. In DNA, the CDR3 is TGTGCCAGTAGCATACTAGCGGGGGGCCTCTGGGGTAGCACCGGGGAGCTGTTTTTT.

The CDR3 sequence: CASSPPGTGGDTQYF. The CDR3 DNA reads as TGTGCCAGCAGCCCCCCCGGGACAGGGGGAGATACGCAGTATTTT. The chain combines TRBV5-6 with TRBJ2-3; 11 nucleotides match TRBD1. This CDR3 is 15 amino acids long. Germline CDR1 and CDR2: SGHDT and YYEEEE. V shed 4 bases and J 5 bases; nucleotides not matched to a gene: 6.

This sequence joins TRBV18 and TRBJ1-6; unclear D gene. The CDR3 is 15 amino acids. The V gene lost 2 bases and the J gene lost 7 bases, with 12 bases spanning the gap. The germline V gene has CDR1 KGHSH and CDR2 LQKENI. For the CDR3, the DNA is TGTGCCAGCTCACCAAACCGGGAGACAAATTCACCCCTCCACTTT. This encodes CASSPNRETNSPLHF.

V usage is TRBV7-2 and J usage is TRBJ2-7; TRBD1 might be the D (5 bases). The CDR3 length is 14 residues. Trimming cost V 1 base and J 5 bases, with 12 bases left between them. CDR1 is SGHTA, CDR2 FQGNSA, per germline. Here the CDR3 DNA reads TGTGCCAGCAGCTTAGGTGGCAGGGTTAACGAGCAGTACTTC. Translating it yields CASSLGGRVNEQYF.

The CDR3 loop is CASSLRQGTSYEQYF. CDR3 DNA sequence: TGTGCCAGCAGCCTAAGACAGGGTACCTCCTACGAGCAGTACTTC. The chain recombines TRBV7-7 with TRBJ2-7; TRBD1 aligns across 7 bases. The CDR3 has 15 residues. V shed 5 bases and J 0 bases; nucleotides not matched to a gene: 7. Germline V gives CDR1 SSHAT, CDR2 FNYEAQ (reference sequence).

The chain carries TRBV27 and TRBJ2-3; D is unresolved. Trimming pared 8 bases from V and 0 bases from J, leaving 15 bases between. Looked up from germline, CDR1 is MNHEY and CDR2 is SMNVEV (reference sequence). CDR3 length: 15 amino acids. CDR3 sequence reads: CASGGERFSTDTQYF. The CDR3 region has the DNA TGTGCCAGCGGTGGTGAGAGGTTCAGCACAGATACGCAGTATTTT.

The genes are TRBV7-2 and TRBJ2-1; the match to TRBD2 covers 9 bases. The germline CDR1 and CDR2 sequences are SGHTA and FQGNSA. Losses at the gene ends were 5 bases for V and 12 bases for J; bases not matched to a gene: 8. The CDR3 sequence is 13 residues long. The CDR3 region has the DNA TGTGCCAGCAGCCCCCGGAGTAGCGGGGGGCAGTTCTTC. Encoded protein: CASSPRSSGGQFF.

The chain combines TRBV19 with TRBJ1-4, with 12 bases aligning to TRBD1. Looked up from germline, CDR1 is LNHDA and CDR2 is SQIVND (reference sequence). This CDR3 contains 17 residues. With V trimmed by 4 bases and J by 7 bases, 10 bases remained unmatched. The CDR3 DNA reads as TGTGCCAGTAGTACCGGGACAGGGGGCACCTATGGTGAAAAACTGTTTTTT. It encodes CASSTGTGGTYGEKLFF.

The genes are TRBV3-1 (or the pseudogene TRBV3-2) and TRBJ2-7, with D perhaps TRBD1 (5 bases). The V end lost 0 bases, the J end lost 4 bases, and 22 bases lay between the germline ends. Germline V gene data show CDR1 as LGHDT and CDR2 as YNNKEL (reference sequence). This CDR3 has 18 amino acids. The CDR3 DNA reads as TGTGCCAGCAGCCAAGATTGGGGCCCCCAGAAGGGTTCGTACGAGCAGTACTTC. Its protein product is CASSQDWGPQKGSYEQYF.